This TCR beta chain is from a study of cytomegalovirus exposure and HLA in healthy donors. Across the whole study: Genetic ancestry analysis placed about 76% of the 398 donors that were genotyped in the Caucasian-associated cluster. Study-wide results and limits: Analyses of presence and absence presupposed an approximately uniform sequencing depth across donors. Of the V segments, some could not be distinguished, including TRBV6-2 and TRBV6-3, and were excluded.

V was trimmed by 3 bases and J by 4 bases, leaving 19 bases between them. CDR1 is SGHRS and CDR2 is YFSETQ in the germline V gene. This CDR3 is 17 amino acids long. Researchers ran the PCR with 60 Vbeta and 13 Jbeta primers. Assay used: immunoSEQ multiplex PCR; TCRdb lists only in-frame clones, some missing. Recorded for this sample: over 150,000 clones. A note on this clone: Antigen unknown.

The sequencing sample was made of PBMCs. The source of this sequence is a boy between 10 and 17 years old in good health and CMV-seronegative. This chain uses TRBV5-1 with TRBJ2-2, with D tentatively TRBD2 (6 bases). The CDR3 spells CASSSPRTGVFTGELFF. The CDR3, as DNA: TGCGCCAGCAGCTCCCCCCGCACGGGGGTATTCACCGGGGAGCTGTTTTTT.